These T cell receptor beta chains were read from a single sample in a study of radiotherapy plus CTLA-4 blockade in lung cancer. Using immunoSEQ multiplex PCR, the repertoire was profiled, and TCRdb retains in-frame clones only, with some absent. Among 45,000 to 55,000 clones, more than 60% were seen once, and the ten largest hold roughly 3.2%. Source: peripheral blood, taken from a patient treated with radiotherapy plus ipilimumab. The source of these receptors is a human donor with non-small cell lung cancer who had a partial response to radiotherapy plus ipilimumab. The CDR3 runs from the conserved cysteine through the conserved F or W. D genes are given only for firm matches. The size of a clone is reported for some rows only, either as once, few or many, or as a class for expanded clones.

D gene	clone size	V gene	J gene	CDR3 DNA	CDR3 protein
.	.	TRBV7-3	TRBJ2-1	TGTGCCAGCAGCGCCCGGCCGGGAAATGAGCAGTTCTTC	CASSARPGNEQFF
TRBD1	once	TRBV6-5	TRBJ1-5	TGTGCCAGCAGGGATGGACAGGGGGGGAATCAGCCCCAGCATTTT	CASRDGQGGNQPQHF
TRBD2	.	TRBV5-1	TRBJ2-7	TGCGCCAGCAGCTCCTACCTAGCGGGGGGGCGGAACGAGCAGTACTTC	CASSSYLAGGRNEQYF
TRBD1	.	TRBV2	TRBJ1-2	TGTGCCAGCAGACGGGACAGGGGGGACTATGGCTACACCTTC	CASRRDRGDYGYTF
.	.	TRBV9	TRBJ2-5	TGTGCCAGCAGCGTAATGGAGGGCCAAGAGACCCAGTACTTC	CASSVMEGQETQYF
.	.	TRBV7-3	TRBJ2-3	TGTGCCAGCAGCTTAAGCAGGGCAGATACGCAGTATTTT	CASSLSRADTQYF
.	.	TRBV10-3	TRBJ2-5	TGTGCCATCAGTGGGGGGGGCAGGGGAATAGAGGGGGAGCAGTACTTC	CAISGGGRGIEGEQYF
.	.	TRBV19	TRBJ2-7	TGTGCCAGTAGCCCCGCGGGGCACGAGCAGTACTTC	CASSPAGHEQYF
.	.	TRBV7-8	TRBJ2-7	TGTGCCAGCAGCTTGGTACAGGGCCCTGGAGAGCAGTACTTC	CASSLVQGPGEQYF
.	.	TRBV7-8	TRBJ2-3	TGTGCCAGCAGCTTATGGGTTAGGGGAGATACGCAGTATTTT	CASSLWVRGDTQYF
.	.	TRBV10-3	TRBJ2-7	TGTGCCATCAGAGGAGACAGCCACTACGAGCAGTACTTC	CAIRGDSHYEQYF
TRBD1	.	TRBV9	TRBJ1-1	TGTGCCAGCAGCGTAGGGGACAGGGGCACTGAAGCTTTCTTT	CASSVGDRGTEAFF
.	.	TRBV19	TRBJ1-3	TGTGCCAGTACTCTGGGGGCTTCAGGAAACACCATATATTTT	CASTLGASGNTIYF
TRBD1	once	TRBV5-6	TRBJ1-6	TGTGCCAGCAACCTACTACCGACAGGGAACAATTCACCCCTCCACTTT	CASNLLPTGNNSPLHF
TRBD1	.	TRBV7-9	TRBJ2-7	TGTGCCAGCAGCCCGACAGGGAAGCCTTACGAGCAGTACTTC	CASSPTGKPYEQYF
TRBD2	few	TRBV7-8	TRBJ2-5	TGTGCCAGCAGCTTACTAAGCGGGGAGAAAGAGACCCAGTACTTC	CASSLLSGEKETQYF
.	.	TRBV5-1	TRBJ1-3	TGCGCCAGCATGCAGGGGACCTCTGGAAACACCATATATTTT	CASMQGTSGNTIYF
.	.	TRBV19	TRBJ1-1	TGTGCCAGTAGTATAGATTGGGCAGGGTGGGAGAACACTGAAGCTTTCTTT	CASSIDWAGWENTEAFF
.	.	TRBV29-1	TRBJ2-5	TGCAGCGCGGGACAACAGGGAGAGACCCAGTACTTC	CSAGQQGETQYF
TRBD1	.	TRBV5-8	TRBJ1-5	TGTGCCAGCAGCTCTCCGCGACAGGGGGAAAGGCCCCAGCATTTT	CASSSPRQGERPQHF
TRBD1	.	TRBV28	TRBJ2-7	TGTGCCAGCAGTGAGGGGACAGGGGTTCACGAGCAGTACTTC	CASSEGTGVHEQYF
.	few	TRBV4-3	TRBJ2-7	TGCGCCAGCAGCCAAGAGCACGTCCTACCCGAGCAGTACTTC	CASSQEHVLPEQYF
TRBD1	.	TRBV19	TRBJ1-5	TGTGCCAGTAGTATAGACCGGGACAGGGGAGGACAGCCCCAGCATTTT	CASSIDRDRGGQPQHF
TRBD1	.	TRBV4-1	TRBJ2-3	TGCGCCAGCAGCAAACGGGACAGCATTTCCACAGATACGCAGTATTTT	CASSKRDSISTDTQYF
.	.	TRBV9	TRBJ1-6	TGTGCCAGCAGCGACTTGAGCTCCTATAATTCACCCCTCCACTTT	CASSDLSSYNSPLHF
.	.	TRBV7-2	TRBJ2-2	TGTGCCAGCAGCTTAGGCAGGAGGTCCGGGGAGCTGTTTTTT	CASSLGRRSGELFF
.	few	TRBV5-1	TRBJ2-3	TGCGCCAGCAGCTTGATTTTACGGGAGTCTAGCACAGATACGCAGTATTTT	CASSLILRESSTDTQYF
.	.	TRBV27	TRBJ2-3	TGTGCCAGCAGTTTTGGGGGGGCCGGCACAGATACGCAGTATTTT	CASSFGGAGTDTQYF
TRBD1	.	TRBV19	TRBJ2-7	TGTGCCAGTAGTGACAGGGCCGGCGAGCAGTACTTC	CASSDRAGEQYF
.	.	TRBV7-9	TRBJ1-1	TGTGCCAGCAGCCATGACAGGAGAGGTTTCCTCACTGAAGCTTTCTTT	CASSHDRRGFLTEAFF
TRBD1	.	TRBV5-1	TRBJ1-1	TGCGCCAGCAGCCCACAGGGGGCGGACACTGAAGCTTTCTTT	CASSPQGADTEAFF
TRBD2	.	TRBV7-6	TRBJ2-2	TGTGCCAGCAGCTTACCCGGGGGGGACACCGGGGAGCTGTTTTTT	CASSLPGGDTGELFF
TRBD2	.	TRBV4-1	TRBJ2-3	TGCGCCAGCAGCCCCTACGGGGGGGGAGATACGCAGTATTTT	CASSPYGGGDTQYF
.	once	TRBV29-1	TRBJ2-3	TGCAGCGCCTCGTTCGGGGCAGATACGCAGTATTTT	CSASFGADTQYF
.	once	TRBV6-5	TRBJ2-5	TGTGCCAGCAAGGGAGTAGCAAGGGGAGGGACCCAGTACTTC	CASKGVARGGTQYF
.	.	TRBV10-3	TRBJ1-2	TGTGCCATCAGTGAGTCAGGCACGAGGTTAGGCTACACCTTC	CAISESGTRLGYTF
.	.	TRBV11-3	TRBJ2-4	TGTGCCAGCAGCTTAGGGACAGATGGAAACATTCAGTACTTC	CASSLGTDGNIQYF
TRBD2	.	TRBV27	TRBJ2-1	TGTGCCAGCAGCGTCGGGGCACTAGCGGGGAACGATGAGCAGTTCTTC	CASSVGALAGNDEQFF
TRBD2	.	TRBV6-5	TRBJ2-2	TGTGCCAGCAGCGCGGGAGGGGGGGAGCTGTTTTTT	CASSAGGGELFF
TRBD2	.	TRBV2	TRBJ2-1	TGTGCCAGCAGTGAACTAGCGGGGGGGTACAATGAGCAGTTCTTC	CASSELAGGYNEQFF
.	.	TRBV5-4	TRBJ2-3	TGTGCCAGCAGCTTGGCAGGGGATTACGCAGATACGCAGTATTTT	CASSLAGDYADTQYF
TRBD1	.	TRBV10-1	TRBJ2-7	TGCGCCAGCAGTATCCCCCGGGACAGCTACGAGCAGTACTTC	CASSIPRDSYEQYF
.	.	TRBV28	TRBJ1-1	TGTGCCAGCAGGCCAGGGATGAACACTGAAGCTTTCTTT	CASRPGMNTEAFF
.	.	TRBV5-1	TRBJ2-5	TGCGCCAGCAAATCTTATAACAGGGAAGAGACCCAGTACTTC	CASKSYNREETQYF
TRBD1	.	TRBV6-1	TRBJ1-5	TGTGCCAGCAGTGAAAGACAGGGGGGTAGCAATCAGCCCCAGCATTTT	CASSERQGGSNQPQHF
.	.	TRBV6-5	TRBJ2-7	TGTGCCAGTGTGTCTTTGGGGAGTGGGGAGCAGTACTTC	CASVSLGSGEQYF